This passage covers 28 T cell receptor beta chains from one sample sequenced in a study of blood T cell repertoires in COVID-19. This table comes from immunoSEQ multiplex PCR, and its TCRdb copy is limited to in-frame clones, with some not included. The sample has 60,000 to 90,000 clones; around 67% are singletons. Sequencing was carried out using peripheral blood. Receptors originate from a man in his fifties or sixties with acute or convalescent COVID-19.

The CDR3 nucleotides are TGTGCCAGCAGCCAGGACAGTTTCACCTACGAGCAGTACGTC. It is translated as CASSQDSFTYEQYV. This chain links TRBV2 with TRBJ2-7, with D possibly being TRBD1 (6 bases). The CDR3 contains 14 residues. Germline CDR1 and CDR2: SNHLY and FYNNEI. The V end was cut by 6 bases, the J end by 2 bases, with 14 bases between.

The V gene is TRBV19, the J gene TRBJ2-2; 12 nucleotides match TRBD2. Germline loops: CDR1 LNHDA, CDR2 SQIVND (reference sequence). CDR3 size: 15 residues. The V gene end was trimmed by 2 bases and the J gene end by 7 bases; junction bases not matched to a gene: 2. CDR3 DNA sequence: TGTGCCAGTAGTATACTAGCGGGAGGGGACGGGGAGCTGTTTTTT. Protein product: CASSILAGGDGELFF.

Only a few counts were recorded for this clone. The chain joins TRBV10-2 to TRBJ1-2; 7 bases fit TRBD1. Trimming took 5 bases from V and 6 from J; bases not matched to a gene: 6. Germline V gene sequence: CDR1 WSHSY, CDR2 SAAADI. This CDR3 region has 13 residues. CDR3 residues: CASSRQGTDGYTF. The DNA for the CDR3 is TGCGCCAGCAGTCGACAGGGTACTGATGGCTACACCTTC.

This clone was seen once. The chain has TRBV19 and TRBJ1-5, with 9 nucleotides matching TRBD1. CDR3 length: 14 amino acids. V gave up 4 bases and J gave up 9 bases; unmatched junction bases: 7. Germline V gene sequence: CDR1 LNHDA, CDR2 SQIVND (reference sequence). The CDR3 DNA follows: TGTGCCAGTAGTACCGTGACAGGGGGAAGGCCCCAGCATTTT. Encoded protein: CASSTVTGGRPQHF.

This clone was observed a few times. V is TRBV27 and J is TRBJ1-2, with TRBD1 matching 7 bases. The CDR3 is 11 residues long. Germline CDR1 is MNHEY and CDR2 is SMNVEV (reference sequence). Losses at the gene ends were 6 bases for V and 13 bases for J; bases not matched to a gene: 8. The CDR3 nucleotides read TGTGCCAGCAGAGACTACAGGGGAATCACCTTC. Amino acid sequence: CASRDYRGITF.

The chain carries TRBV24-1 and TRBJ1-1; 10 positions agree with TRBD1. The CDR3 has 14 residues. The V gene's germline CDR1 is KGHDR and CDR2 SFDVKD. The trim removed 6 bases at V and 8 bases at J, leaving 8 bases unmatched. The CDR3 region has the DNA TGTGCCACCAGTCCGGGACAGGGGAAACAAGAAGCTTTCTTT. Protein product: CATSPGQGKQEAFF.

This clone was seen only a few times. The rearrangement uses TRBV28 and TRBJ2-3; 12 bases agree with TRBD2. The CDR3 length is 16 residues. V was clipped by 5 bases and J by 1 base; unmatched bases: 4. CDR1 and CDR2 from the germline V gene are MDHEN and SYDVKM. The CDR3 coding sequence is TGTGCCAGCAGTCGACTAGCGGGAGTGGGCACAGATACGCAGTATTTT. Residues: CASSRLAGVGTDTQYF.

This chain uses TRBV19 with TRBJ2-1; TRBD2 matches at 14 bases. The V gene end was trimmed by 1 base and the J gene end by 8 bases; junction bases not matched to a gene: 4. Germline V gene lookup returns CDR1 LNHDA and CDR2 SQIVND (reference sequence). CDR3 length: 16 residues. The DNA for the CDR3 is TGTGCCAGTAGTATAGGCGGGACTAGCGGGAGTTATGAGCAGTTCTTC. Translation: CASSIGGTSGSYEQFF.

The table lists this clone with a few counts. The chain is built from TRBV18 and TRBJ2-3; 11 positions match TRBD1. Germline V gene lookup returns CDR1 KGHSH and CDR2 LQKENI. The junction had 6 bases not matched to a gene; V was cut back by 2 bases and J by 2 bases. The CDR3 is 17 residues long. The CDR3 protein is CASSPTGTGGYTDTQYF. The CDR3, as DNA: TGTGCCAGCTCACCAACCGGGACAGGGGGATACACAGATACGCAGTATTTT.

The V gene is TRBV28, the J gene TRBJ2-7; D is possibly TRBD2 (6 bases). V lost 8 bases and J lost 4, with 15 bases in between. The CDR3 is 13 residues long. The germline V gene has CDR1 MDHEN and CDR2 SYDVKM. CDR3 DNA sequence: TGTGCCAGCCGAGGAGGGCCCGGGTACGAGCAGTACTTC. Protein sequence: CASRGGPGYEQYF. Combining the CDR3 with reference TRBV28 and TRBJ2-7 gives the whole variable domain DVKVTQSSRYLVKRTGEKVFLECVQDMDHENMFWYRQDPGLGLRLIYFSYDVKMKEKGDIPEGYSVSREKKERFSLILESASTNQTSMYLCASRGGPGYEQYFGPGTRLTVT.

This rearrangement joins TRBV5-4 to TRBJ1-2, with 8 bases matching TRBD1. Germline CDR1 is SGHNT and CDR2 is YYREEE (reference sequence). CDR3 length: 15 amino acids. V gave up 1 base and J gave up 7 bases; unmatched junction bases: 9. The CDR3: CASSLRSAGGFGYTF. In DNA form, the CDR3 reads TGTGCCAGCAGCTTGCGGTCCGCAGGGGGCTTTGGCTACACCTTC.

CDR3: CASRPGPDNEQFF. The CDR3 DNA follows: TGTGCCAGCAGGCCGGGTCCTGACAATGAGCAGTTCTTC. The J gene is TRBJ2-1, the V gene TRBV12-3 or TRBV12-4; no clear D. V gave up 6 bases and J gave up 5 bases, with 11 bases separating them. This CDR3 contains 13 residues.

The genes are TRBV5-1 and TRBJ2-5; perhaps TRBD1 as D (6 bases). The CDR3 runs 17 residues. V was pared by 0 bases and J by 1 base, with 16 bases between. CDR1 and CDR2 (germline): SGHRS, YFSETQ. The CDR3 region has the DNA TGCGCCAGCAGCTTGGCCCCGGCGGACAGCCTCCAAGAGACCCAGTACTTC. This gives the protein CASSLAPADSLQETQYF.

The V call is TRBV6-1, the J call TRBJ1-5; TRBD1 is a possible D gene (6 bases). There are 14 residues in the CDR3. Trimming left V 2 bases short and J 6 bases short, with 11 bases between. Germline V gene sequence: CDR1 MNHNS, CDR2 SASEGT. CDR3 sequence reads: CASSEKGGLQPQHF. The CDR3 DNA is TGTGCCAGCAGTGAAAAGGGGGGGCTTCAGCCCCAGCATTTT.

The chain links TRBV9 to TRBJ1-4; 7 bases map to TRBD1. The CDR3 consists of 16 residues. In germline, CDR1 is SGDLS, CDR2 YYNGEE. The trim removed 2 bases at V and 5 bases at J, leaving 9 bases unmatched. The CDR3 protein is CASSVVSETGNEKLFF. In nucleotides, the CDR3 is TGTGCCAGCAGCGTGGTTTCTGAGACAGGGAATGAAAAACTGTTTTTT.

This clone was recorded a few times. This chain links TRBV5-4 with TRBJ2-3; D possibly corresponds to TRBD1 (6 bases). V lost 5 bases and J lost 2, with 9 bases in between. This CDR3 region has 13 residues. Germline CDR1 reads SGHNT; CDR2 reads YYREEE (reference sequence). The CDR3 protein is CASRDSYTDTQYF. CDR3 in DNA: TGTGCCAGCAGGGACAGCTACACAGATACGCAGTATTTT.

The sample holds a few counts of this clone. V gene TRBV18 combines with J gene TRBJ2-2, with D unclear. The CDR3 has 13 amino acids. The V end lost 6 bases, the J end lost 4 bases, and 9 bases lay between the germline ends. CDR1 is KGHSH and CDR2 is LQKENI in the germline V gene. The CDR3 sequence is CASSQAGTGELFF. The DNA for the CDR3 is TGTGCCAGCTCCCAAGCAGGCACCGGGGAGCTGTTTTTT.

The chain uses TRBV19 and TRBJ1-1, with 8 bases fitting TRBD1. V was clipped by 6 bases and J by 3 bases; unmatched bases: 6. CDR3 length: 14 amino acids. Per germline, CDR1 LNHDA and CDR2 SQIVND (reference sequence). The CDR3 bases are TGTGCCAGTAGCAGGGGGCTAGAAGACACTGAAGCTTTCTTT. Protein product: CASSRGLEDTEAFF.

The V call is TRBV7-8, the J call TRBJ1-2; D uncertain. V was cut by 1 base and J by 8 bases, with 8 bases left in between. Germline CDR1 and CDR2: SGHVS and FQNEAQ. There are 12 residues in the CDR3. CDR3 bases: TGTGCCAGCAGCTTAGTGCGGGGAGGCTACACCTTC. Its translation: CASSLVRGGYTF.

The gene calls are TRBV19 and TRBJ2-1; D not certain. The V end was cut by 0 bases, the J end by 13 bases, with 13 bases between. Germline V gene lookup returns CDR1 LNHDA and CDR2 SQIVND (reference sequence). The length of the CDR3 is 13 residues. Here the CDR3 reads CASSIEYERPQFF. The CDR3 region has the DNA TGTGCCAGTAGTATAGAGTATGAGAGGCCTCAGTTCTTC.

The rearrangement links TRBV11-2 to TRBJ1-5; D uncertain. Looked up from germline, CDR1 is SGHAT and CDR2 is FQNNGV. V lost 1 base, J lost 2 bases, and 9 bases lay in between. CDR3 length: 15 amino acids. The CDR3 DNA follows: TGTGCCAGCAGCTTAGGTGGGCAGGGCAATCAGCCCCAGCATTTT. It translates to CASSLGGQGNQPQHF.

V and J are TRBV9 and TRBJ1-4, with 11 bases identical to TRBD1. Germline values: CDR1 SGDLS, CDR2 YYNGEE. The CDR3 runs to 14 residues. J lost 7 bases, V lost 4 bases, and 3 bases had no gene match. This CDR3 is CASSRDRGSEKLFF. The CDR3 nucleotides read TGTGCCAGCAGCAGGGACAGGGGGAGTGAAAAACTGTTTTTT.

The genes are TRBV7-9 and TRBJ1-2; tentative D call: TRBD1 (5 bases). Trimming shortened V by 1 base and J by 3 bases, and 12 bases separated the two germline ends. There are 15 residues in the CDR3. The germline gives CDR1 SEHNR, CDR2 FQNEAQ (reference sequence). The CDR3: CASSLGQSSYYGYTF. The DNA of the CDR3 is TGTGCCAGCAGCTTAGGACAGAGCAGTTACTATGGCTACACCTTC.

This chain joins TRBV19 and TRBJ2-5; 10 nucleotides line up with TRBD1. CDR1 is LNHDA and CDR2 is SQIVND in the germline V gene (reference sequence). The V and J ends lost 3 bases and 2 bases, in that order; junction bases with no gene match: 0. The CDR3 length is 14 residues. The CDR3 DNA reads as TGTGCCAGTAGTATGGACAGGGGGCAAGAGACCCAGTACTTC. Its translation is CASSMDRGQETQYF.

This clone was recorded once. The chain joins TRBV18 to TRBJ2-3; D possibly corresponds to TRBD2 (5 bases). Germline V gives CDR1 KGHSH, CDR2 LQKENI. This CDR3 spans 15 amino acids. The germline V and J ends were trimmed by 3 bases and 2 bases, with 12 bases remaining between them. In nucleotides, the CDR3 is TGTGCCAGCTCACCCCAGAGCGGAAACACAGATACGCAGTATTTT. It is translated as CASSPQSGNTDTQYF.

The V gene is TRBV7-2, the J gene TRBJ2-1, with 9 bases identical to TRBD2. V lost 5 bases, J lost 3 bases, and 8 bases stayed unmatched. CDR1 is SGHTA, CDR2 FQGNSA, per germline. This CDR3 region has 16 residues. The CDR3 spells CASSPRLADNYNEQFF. CDR3 coding DNA: TGTGCCAGCAGCCCTAGACTAGCGGACAACTACAATGAGCAGTTCTTC.

The V and J genes are TRBV19 and TRBJ2-2; D not certain. There are 13 residues in the CDR3. Germline values: CDR1 LNHDA, CDR2 SQIVND (reference sequence). V shed 5 bases and J shed 4 bases, with 8 bases lying between them. CDR3 protein: CASSSRPTGELFF. As DNA, the CDR3 is TGTGCCAGTAGTTCCAGGCCCACCGGGGAGCTGTTTTTT.

The genes are TRBV5-4 and TRBJ2-3, with D maybe TRBD2 (6 bases). CDR3 size: 14 residues. Trimming took 3 bases from V and 4 from J, leaving 12 bases between them. From germline, CDR1 is SGHNT and CDR2 YYREEE (reference sequence). CDR3 in DNA: TGTGCCAGCAGCTCCCCCCTAGCGCCAGATACGCAGTATTTT. It is translated as CASSSPLAPDTQYF.